Listed below are T cell receptor beta chains from one sample, sequenced in a study of T cell responses to AZD1222 COVID-19 vaccine. Sequencing was performed with immunoSEQ multiplex PCR; in TCRdb, only in-frame clones are kept and a portion is missing. The top ten hold over 3% of the sample, which has 110,000 to 150,000 clones, approximately 90% seen once. The sequences come from peripheral blood, collected 28 days after the second AZD1222 dose. These receptors all come from an adult who received the AZD1222 COVID-19 vaccine. Both conserved end residues are part of each CDR3. Fields, in order: D gene, clone size, J gene, V gene, CDR3 DNA, CDR3 protein. The D gene is left open where the match is weak. Clone size is given for some rows only: seen once, a few or many times, or a class if the clone is expanded.

D: -; size: -; J: TRBJ1-2; V: TRBV5-1; DNA: TGCGCCAGCAGCTCGGAGGGCCAGAGCCTTTATGGCTACACCTTC; CDR3: CASSSEGQSLYGYTF
D: -; size: once; J: TRBJ1-4; V: TRBV28; DNA: TGTGCCAGCAGTTTGGTTCAGAATAATGAAAAACTGTTTTTT; CDR3: CASSLVQNNEKLFF
D: -; size: -; J: TRBJ1-4; V: TRBV6-6; DNA: TGTGCCAGCAGGGCCCCGGGGACCTTAAATGAAAAACTGTTTTTT; CDR3: CASRAPGTLNEKLFF
D: -; size: few; J: TRBJ2-2; V: TRBV6-6; DNA: TGTGCCAGCAGCTCCCTCAAGGGGCCCACCGGGGAGCTGTTTTTT; CDR3: CASSSLKGPTGELFF
D: TRBD1; size: -; J: TRBJ1-5; V: TRBV10-3; DNA: TGTGCCACCAAAAGGACAGGGGTCGATCGGGATCAGCCCCAGCATTTT; CDR3: CATKRTGVDRDQPQHF
D: -; size: -; J: TRBJ1-2; V: TRBV19; DNA: TGTGCCAGTAGTTCTATTCCAAGGGATTATGGCTACACCTTC; CDR3: CASSSIPRDYGYTF
D: -; size: -; J: TRBJ2-2; V: TRBV5-6; DNA: TGTGTCAGCAGCTTTACCGGGGGGCGAGGAACCGGGGAGCTGTTTTTT; CDR3: CVSSFTGGRGTGELFF
D: TRBD2; size: -; J: TRBJ2-3; V: TRBV24-1; DNA: TGTGCCACACCCAAGGGAGGGGGCACAGATACGCAGTATTTT; CDR3: CATPKGGGTDTQYF
D: TRBD2; size: -; J: TRBJ2-7; V: TRBV7-2; DNA: TGTGCCAGCAGCGAGACTAGCGGGGGGCTCTACGAGCAGTACTTC; CDR3: CASSETSGGLYEQYF
D: TRBD1; size: -; J: TRBJ1-5; V: TRBV6-2/TRBV6-3; DNA: TGTGCCAGCAGCGGACAGGGGATCAATCAGCCCCAGCATTTT; CDR3: CASSGQGINQPQHF
D: TRBD1; size: -; J: TRBJ2-1; V: TRBV5-1; DNA: TGCGCCAGCAGCGTGGGACAGGGGACCAATGAGCAGTTCTTC; CDR3: CASSVGQGTNEQFF
D: -; size: once; J: TRBJ1-4; V: TRBV18; DNA: TGTGCCAGCTCACCATCTATGGAGGAAAAACTGTTTTTT; CDR3: CASSPSMEEKLFF
D: -; size: -; J: TRBJ1-2; V: TRBV7-9; DNA: TGTGCCAGCAGCTCCCCGGGGTCCCTCTTCTATGGCTACACCTTC; CDR3: CASSSPGSLFYGYTF
D: -; size: -; J: TRBJ1-4; V: TRBV14; DNA: TGTGCCAGCAGCCAAGATGTGGGGACTAATGAAAAACTGTTTTTT; CDR3: CASSQDVGTNEKLFF
D: TRBD1; size: -; J: TRBJ1-4; V: TRBV4-1; DNA: TGCGCCAGCAACGGACAGGGAGGAAATGAAAAACTGTTTTTT; CDR3: CASNGQGGNEKLFF